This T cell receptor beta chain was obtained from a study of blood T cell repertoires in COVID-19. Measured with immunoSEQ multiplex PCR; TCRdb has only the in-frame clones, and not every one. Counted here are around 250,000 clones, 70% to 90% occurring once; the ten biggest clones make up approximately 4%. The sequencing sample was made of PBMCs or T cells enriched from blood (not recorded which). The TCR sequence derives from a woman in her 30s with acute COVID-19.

CDR3 in amino acids: CASSSGLAADTQYF. The CDR3 DNA is TGTGCCAGCAGCTCAGGACTAGCGGCAGATACGCAGTATTTT. The chain has TRBV7-3 and TRBJ2-3, with 10 bases fitting TRBD2. Germline values: CDR1 SGHTA, CDR2 FQGTGA. The CDR3 spans 14 residues. The junction had 2 bases not matched to a gene; V was cut back by 4 bases and J by 4 bases.